The 16 T cell receptor beta chains reported below all come from one sample, sequenced in a study of blood T cell repertoires in COVID-19. Assay: immunoSEQ multiplex PCR; the TCRdb copy retains only in-frame clones and omits some. This sample has about 130,000 clones, with around four fifths found just once. Sequencing was carried out using peripheral blood. The source of these receptors is a man aged 60-69 years with acute or convalescent COVID-19.

The chain is built from TRBV27 and TRBJ1-2; no clear D gene. Trimming removed 2 bases from V and 3 bases from J, with 16 bases in between. This CDR3 is 16 amino acids long. The germline gives CDR1 MNHEY, CDR2 SMNVEV (reference sequence). The CDR3 reads CASSLMGSGGYYGYTF. Here the CDR3 DNA reads TGTGCCAGCAGTTTAATGGGGTCAGGAGGCTACTATGGCTACACCTTC.

This clone occurred once. This chain connects TRBV19 to TRBJ2-2; perhaps TRBD1 as D (5 bases). Trimming removed 2 bases from V and 6 bases from J, with 10 bases in between. Germline-derived CDR1 and CDR2 are LNHDA and SQIVND (reference sequence). CDR3 length: 14 amino acids. The DNA for the CDR3 is TGTGCCAGTAGTATACAGGGTTCGTCCGGGGAGCTGTTTTTT. Translation: CASSIQGSSGELFF. Together with reference TRBV19 and TRBJ2-2, the CDR3 gives the full variable domain: DGGITQSPKYLFRKEGQNVTLSCEQNLNHDAMYWYRQDPGQGLRLIYYSQIVNDFQKGDIAEGYSVSREKKESFPLTVTSAQKNPTAFYLCASSIQGSSGELFFGEGSRLTVL.

This chain links TRBV30 with TRBJ2-3; weak D call: TRBD2 (5 bases). The CDR3 covers 14 residues. CDR1 is GTSNPN, CDR2 SVGIG, per germline (reference sequence). V was pared by 1 base and J by 3 bases, with 11 bases between. CDR3 sequence reads: CAWSEIARTDTQYF. DNA for the CDR3: TGTGCCTGGAGTGAGATAGCGAGGACAGATACGCAGTATTTT.

This chain links TRBV13 with TRBJ2-1; 8 nucleotides line up with TRBD2. CDR1 is PRHDT and CDR2 is FYEKMQ in the germline V gene (reference sequence). CDR3 length: 16 amino acids. J lost 3 bases, V lost 5 bases, and 9 bases had no gene match. CDR3 region: CASSPLAELYYNEQFF. CDR3 bases: TGTGCCAGCAGCCCACTAGCGGAGTTATACTACAATGAGCAGTTCTTC.

The chain joins TRBV5-1 to TRBJ1-3; possible D gene TRBD1, 6 bases. CDR1 and CDR2 (germline): SGHRS, YFSETQ. Trimming shortened V by 2 bases and J by 0 bases, and 9 bases separated the two germline ends. The CDR3 length is 15 residues. Here the CDR3 reads CASSFTGSSGNTIYF. The CDR3 DNA reads as TGCGCCAGCAGCTTCACAGGGAGCTCTGGAAACACCATATATTTT. Supplemented by reference TRBV5-1 and TRBJ1-3, the full variable domain reads KAGVTQTPRYLIKTRGQQVTLSCSPISGHRSVSWYQQTPGQGLQFLFEYFSETQRNKGNFPGRFSGRQFSNSRSEMNVSTLELGDSALYLCASSFTGSSGNTIYFGEGSWLTVV.

This clone was detected a few times. The CDR3 DNA reads as TGCGCCAGCAGCCAAGGGACTAACTACGAGCAGTACTTC. Its protein is CASSQGTNYEQYF. This chain joins TRBV4-1 and TRBJ2-7; TRBD2 is a possible D gene (6 bases). The CDR3 is made up of 13 amino acids. The germline V gene encodes CDR1 MGHRA and CDR2 YSYEKL. The V end lost 1 base, the J end lost 3 bases, and 7 bases lay between the germline ends.

This clone was detected many times. The chain couples TRBV11-3 to TRBJ2-1; 7 bases fit TRBD1. This CDR3 has 12 residues. CDR1 is SGHNT and CDR2 is YENEEA in the germline V gene. The ends lost 6 bases at V and 9 bases at J; junction bases unmatched: 5. The CDR3 loop is CASSLQGSEQFF. The CDR3 nucleotides read TGTGCCAGCAGTCTACAGGGGAGTGAGCAGTTCTTC.

J is TRBJ2-4 and V is TRBV28, with 7 bases matching TRBD1. Germline V gene data show CDR1 as MDHEN and CDR2 as SYDVKM. CDR3 length: 15 residues. Germline trimming cut 2 bases from V and 0 bases from J; bases unmatched to any gene: 1. For the CDR3, the DNA is TGTGCCAGCAGTTTAACAGGGGTAGCCAAAAACATTCAGTACTTC. Encoded protein: CASSLTGVAKNIQYF.

The V call is TRBV3-1 (or the pseudogene TRBV3-2), the J call TRBJ2-2, with D maybe TRBD2 (5 bases). Between the trimmed V and J ends, which lost 2 bases and 4 bases, there was a span of 17 bases. Germline loops: CDR1 LGHDT, CDR2 YNNKEL (reference sequence). This CDR3 region has 17 residues. CDR3 bases: TGTGCCAGCAGCCAAAGAGGGTGGGGTCGAGGCACCGGGGAGCTGTTTTTT. It is translated as CASSQRGWGRGTGELFF.

J is TRBJ1-1 and V is TRBV4-1; D is uncertain. The CDR3 has 14 residues. With 4 bases removed from V and 4 bases from J, the gap between germline ends came to 13 bases. Germline loops: CDR1 MGHRA, CDR2 YSYEKL. CDR3 amino acids: CASSRKGPSTEAFF. The CDR3 DNA is TGCGCCAGCAGCCGAAAAGGCCCTAGCACTGAAGCTTTCTTT.

The chain couples TRBV28 to TRBJ2-7, with D hard to call. Deletions cut 3 bases from V and 2 bases from J, with 5 bases between. CDR1 and CDR2 (germline): MDHEN, SYDVKM. The CDR3 runs 12 residues. The CDR3 sequence: CASSLQAYEQYF. The CDR3 DNA reads TGTGCCAGCAGTTTGCAGGCCTACGAGCAGTACTTC.

The CDR3 spells CASSGLAPDTQYF. In DNA, the CDR3 is TGTGCCAGCAGCGGACTAGCTCCAGATACGCAGTATTTT. J is TRBJ2-3 and V is TRBV6-5; 8 positions match TRBD2. With 6 bases clipped from V and 4 bases from J, the junction kept 3 bases outside the gene matches. This CDR3 is built from 13 residues. The germline gives CDR1 MNHEY, CDR2 SVGAGI.

The V call is TRBV7-3, the J call TRBJ2-2; 8 nucleotides match TRBD2. V lost 3 bases to trimming and J lost 6 bases; unmatched junction nucleotides: 6. Germline V lookup: CDR1 SGHTA, CDR2 FQGTGA. The CDR3 consists of 15 residues. The CDR3 reads CASSFGGRRSGELFF. The CDR3 nucleotides are TGTGCCAGCAGCTTCGGCGGGAGGAGGTCCGGGGAGCTGTTTTTT.

This clone was seen only a few times. The chain has TRBV6-1 and TRBJ1-1; D not resolved. The ends were cut back, 0 bases at V and 6 bases at J, with 11 bases in the middle. Germline V lookup: CDR1 MNHNS, CDR2 SASEGT. The CDR3 totals 14 residues. In nucleotides, the CDR3 is TGTGCCAGCAGTGAAGCGCTTCGCGGGGCTGAAGCTTTCTTT. Its translation is CASSEALRGAEAFF.

The chain uses TRBV5-1 and TRBJ2-3, with 14 bases lining up with TRBD2. CDR1 is SGHRS, CDR2 YFSETQ, per germline. The CDR3 has 17 residues. V shed 4 bases, J shed 0 bases, and the junction held 4 bases outside the gene matches. In DNA, the CDR3 is TGCGCCAGCAGCCGACGACTAGCGGGAGGGAGCACAGATACGCAGTATTTT. Translating it yields CASSRRLAGGSTDTQYF.

This clone was detected ten times or more. The V and J genes are TRBV28 and TRBJ1-2; 7 nucleotides line up with TRBD1. V shed 3 bases and J 0 bases; nucleotides not matched to a gene: 1. Germline V lookup: CDR1 MDHEN, CDR2 SYDVKM. This CDR3 region has 14 residues. The DNA for the CDR3 is TGTGCCAGCAGTTTGACAGGGACTAACTATGGCTACACCTTC. Residues: CASSLTGTNYGYTF.